This record concerns one T cell receptor (beta chain) sequence. The CDR3 spans 15 residues. Trimming at V came to 0 bases and at J to 6 bases, leaving 6 bases not matched to a gene. Germline V gene sequence: CDR1 SGHRS, CDR2 YFSETQ. This sample was taken from a study of T cell changes during pregnancy in multiple sclerosis. Libraries were prepared by immunoSEQ multiplex PCR; TCRdb keeps only in-frame clonotypes and omits some of them. The table has 39,000 or so clones, more than 85% seen once. This chain links TRBV5-1 with TRBJ2-1; TRBD1 matches 7 bases. The source is a female donor with multiple sclerosis, enrolled in a pregnancy study. The sequenced sample was CD8+ T cells from peripheral blood mononuclear cells, obtained after pregnancy. The CDR3 sequence is CASSLEGQVSNEQFF. CDR3 sequence (DNA): TGCGCCAGCAGCTTGGAAGGACAGGTATCCAATGAGCAGTTCTTC. Drawing the rest from reference TRBV5-1 and TRBJ2-1, the complete variable domain is KAGVTQTPRYLIKTRGQQVTLSCSPISGHRSVSWYQQTPGQGLQFLFEYFSETQRNKGNFPGRFSGRQFSNSRSEMNVSTLELGDSALYLCASSLEGQVSNEQFFGPGTRLTVL.